This TCR beta chain was observed in a study of somatic mutations in cytotoxic T cells in rheumatoid arthritis. Study overall: Patient blood (approximately 30 ml EDTA) was taken immediately after diagnosis and before treatment. General study findings and limits: No age-related increase in CD8+ clonality was seen in healthy controls, but one was seen in rheumatoid arthritis patients.

This clone was picked up a small number of times. Its target is not known. Profiling relied on immunoSEQ multiplex PCR, and the TCRdb table lists in-frame clones only, not all of them. The data show 7,100 or so clones, with around 77% seen just once and roughly 9.7% held by the top ten. Trimming left V 0 bases short and J 6 bases short, with 21 bases between. The CDR3 totals 17 residues. Germline CDR1 SGHRS, CDR2 YFSETQ. The receptor was derived from an adult with rheumatoid arthritis. The chain is built from TRBV5-1 and TRBJ1-2; D call uncertain. Specimen: CD8+ T cells sorted from blood. DNA of the CDR3: TGCGCCAGCAGCTTGGTGACCCAATCAAACACTATGGATGGCTACACCTTC. Translating it yields CASSLVTQSNTMDGYTF.